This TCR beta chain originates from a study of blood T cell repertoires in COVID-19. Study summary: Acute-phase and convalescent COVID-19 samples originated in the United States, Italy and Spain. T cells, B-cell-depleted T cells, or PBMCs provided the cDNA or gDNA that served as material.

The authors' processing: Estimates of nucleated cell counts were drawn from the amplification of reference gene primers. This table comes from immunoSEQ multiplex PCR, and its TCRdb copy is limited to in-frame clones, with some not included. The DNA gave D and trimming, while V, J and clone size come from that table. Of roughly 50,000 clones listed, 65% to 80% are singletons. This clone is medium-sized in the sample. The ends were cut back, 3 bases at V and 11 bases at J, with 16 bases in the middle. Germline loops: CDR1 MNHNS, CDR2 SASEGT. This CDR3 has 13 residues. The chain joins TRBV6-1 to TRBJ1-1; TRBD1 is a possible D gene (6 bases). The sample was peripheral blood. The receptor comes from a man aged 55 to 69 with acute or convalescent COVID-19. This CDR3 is CASSESTGTEAFF. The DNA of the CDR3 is TGTGCCAGCAGTGAGAGTACAGGGACCGAGGCTTTCTTT.